These T cell receptor beta chains were read from a single sample in a study of cytomegalovirus exposure and HLA in healthy donors. Clones were sequenced by immunoSEQ multiplex PCR, and TCRdb holds only the in-frame ones, with some missing. The sample yields about 70,000 clones, roughly 90% seen once. Source material: PBMCs. These receptors originate from a woman in her 30s in good health and CMV-seronegative. The CDR3 runs from the conserved cysteine through the conserved F or W. A D gene is named only where the DNA matches it firmly. Some rows mark clone size as missing; the rest say once, few, many or name a class of expanded clone.

j_call d_call v_call clone_size cdr3_nt cdr3_aa
TRBJ2-3 TRBD1 TRBV4-1 - TGCGCCAGCAGCCAAGACCCCACAGGGGCTGATACGCAGTATTTT CASSQDPTGADTQYF
TRBJ2-5 - TRBV11-2 - TGTGCCAGCAGCGGGCTACTAGGGCCCCGAGAGACCCAGTACTTC CASSGLLGPRETQYF
TRBJ1-5 - TRBV2 few TGTGCCAGCAGTGCGACAGCTTTCAATCAGCCCCAGCATTTT CASSATAFNQPQHF
TRBJ2-1 TRBD2 TRBV6-1 - TGTGCCAGCAGTCGAGCGGGAGCTCGAAATGAGCAGTTCTTC CASSRAGARNEQFF
TRBJ1-5 - TRBV5-8 - TGTGCCAGCAGCTCGGACTGGGGAGAAAATCAGCCCCAGCATTTT CASSSDWGENQPQHF
TRBJ2-1 - TRBV4-2 - TGTGCCAGCAGCCAAGATAGGCAAAGGGGGTTTAGCTCCTACAATGAGCAGTTCTTC CASSQDRQRGFSSYNEQFF
TRBJ1-2 - TRBV25-1 - TGTGCCAGCAGCCCCCTGGGAGGAAACTATGGCTACACCTTC CASSPLGGNYGYTF
TRBJ2-3 - TRBV7-3 - TGTGCCAGCAGCTCGGCGGGCACAGATACGCAGTATTTT CASSSAGTDTQYF
TRBJ2-1 - TRBV18 once TGTGCCAGCTCATTCGGTACTAGATCCTACAATGAGCAGTTCTTC CASSFGTRSYNEQFF
TRBJ2-1 TRBD2 TRBV5-1 - TGCGCCAGCAGCACCTCTAGCGGGAGCTACAACAATGAGCAGTTCTTC CASSTSSGSYNNEQFF
TRBJ1-5 TRBD1 TRBV28 - TGTGCCAGCAGTCCTGGACAGGACGATCAGCCCCAGCATTTT CASSPGQDDQPQHF
TRBJ2-7 TRBD1 TRBV5-4 - TGTGCCAGTAACAGGGGAACGGGAAGCGAGCAGTACTTC CASNRGTGSEQYF
TRBJ2-7 TRBD2 TRBV7-2 few TGTGCCAGCAGCCTCACTAGCGGGAGGTACGAGCAGTACTTC CASSLTSGRYEQYF
TRBJ1-3 TRBD1 TRBV7-2 - TGTGCCAGCAGCTCACGACAGGGCCCTGGAAACACCATATATTTT CASSSRQGPGNTIYF
TRBJ2-3 TRBD2 TRBV18 - TGTGCCACCTCTTTGGGACTAGCGGGAGGGCCAAGCACAGATACGCAGTATTTT CATSLGLAGGPSTDTQYF
TRBJ2-1 - TRBV7-8 - TGTGCCAGCAGCTTATTAGCTAGCCCCAATGAGCAGTTCTTC CASSLLASPNEQFF
TRBJ2-3 - TRBV5-1 once TGCGCCAGCAGCTTGGGTAACGGCGGGAGCACAGATACGCAGTATTTT CASSLGNGGSTDTQYF
TRBJ1-2 TRBD1 TRBV5-1 - TGCGCCAGCAGCTCACAGGGGAGCCATGGCTACACCTTC CASSSQGSHGYTF
TRBJ2-7 - TRBV28 - TGTGCCAGCAGTCCTTATGCCCCTCCCTCCGACAAGACCGAGCAGTACTTC CASSPYAPPSDKTEQYF
TRBJ2-2 TRBD2 TRBV5-8 - TGTGCCAGCAGCCCCACACCACTAGCGGGAGCCGGGGAGCTGTTTTTT CASSPTPLAGAGELFF
TRBJ1-5 - TRBV2 few TGTGCCAGCAGAGAACGGGGGGCGAGCAATCAGCCCCAGCATTTT CASRERGASNQPQHF
TRBJ2-1 - TRBV27 - TGTGCCAGCAGTTTCTTCGGGGATGAGCAGTTCTTC CASSFFGDEQFF
TRBJ1-5 TRBD1 TRBV6-6 - TGTGCCAGCAGTCCAACAGGGGGCTATCAGCCCCAGCATTTT CASSPTGGYQPQHF
TRBJ1-1 - TRBV5-1 - TGCGCCAGCAGCTTGGACGCGGCAGACCTGAACACTGAAGCTTTCTTT CASSLDAADLNTEAFF
TRBJ1-2 - TRBV6-5 - TGTGCCAGCAGTTACTCGAGAGGGTTTGGCTACACCTTC CASSYSRGFGYTF
TRBJ1-1 - TRBV6-4 - TGTGCCAGCAGTGTCGACGACTCCGCCGGCTCTGAAGCTTTCTTT CASSVDDSAGSEAFF
TRBJ1-4 TRBD1 TRBV2 - TGTGCCAGCTCAGGACAGGGGGCGGTGTCTAATGAAAAACTGTTTTTT CASSGQGAVSNEKLFF
TRBJ2-6 - TRBV27 - TGTGCCAGCACCTTCGTCAGGGCGGCTGGGGCCAACGTCCTGACTTTC CASTFVRAAGANVLTF
TRBJ1-5 - TRBV28 - TGTGCCAGCATTCCAGGGTCAGCAGGCAATCAGCCCCAGCATTTT CASIPGSAGNQPQHF